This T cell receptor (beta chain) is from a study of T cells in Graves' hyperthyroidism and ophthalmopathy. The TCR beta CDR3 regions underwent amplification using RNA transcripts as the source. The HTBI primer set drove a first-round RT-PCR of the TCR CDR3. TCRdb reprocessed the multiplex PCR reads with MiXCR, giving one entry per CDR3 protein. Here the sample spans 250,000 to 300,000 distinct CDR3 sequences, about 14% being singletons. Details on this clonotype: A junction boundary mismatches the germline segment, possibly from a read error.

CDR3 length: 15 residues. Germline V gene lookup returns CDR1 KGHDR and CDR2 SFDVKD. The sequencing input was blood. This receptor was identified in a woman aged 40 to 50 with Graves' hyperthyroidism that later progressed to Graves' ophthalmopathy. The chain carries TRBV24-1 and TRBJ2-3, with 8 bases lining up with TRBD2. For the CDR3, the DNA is TGTGCCACCAGTGATTTAGGCGCGGGAGGAGATGCGCAGTATTTT. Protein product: CATSDLGAGGDAQYF.